Shown below are 23 T cell receptor beta chains from a single sample sequenced in a study of blood T cell repertoires in COVID-19. Assay: immunoSEQ multiplex PCR; the TCRdb copy retains only in-frame clones and omits some. The sample consists of under 500,000 clones, 80% to 90% of them appearing once. Sequencing was performed on PBMCs or T cells enriched from blood (not recorded which). The receptors here all came from a man aged 30 to 39 who had recovered from COVID-19.

The J gene is TRBJ1-2, the V gene TRBV6-5, with TRBD1 matching 7 bases. The V gene end was trimmed by 6 bases and the J gene end by 8 bases; junction bases not matched to a gene: 6. The germline gives CDR1 MNHEY, CDR2 SVGAGI. The length of the CDR3 is 12 residues. This CDR3 is CASRRDSEGYTF. In nucleotides, the CDR3 is TGTGCCAGCAGGAGGGACAGCGAGGGCTACACCTTC.

The J gene is TRBJ2-2, the V gene TRBV19; D remains ambiguous. The CDR3 is 14 amino acids. Germline values: CDR1 LNHDA, CDR2 SQIVND (reference sequence). Between the trimmed V and J ends, which lost 5 bases and 0 bases, there was a span of 7 bases. CDR3 bases: TGTGCCAGTAGTTTTCTAGCGAACACCGGGGAGCTGTTTTTT. This codes for CASSFLANTGELFF.

This chain uses TRBV12-5 with TRBJ2-1; D is possibly TRBD2 (6 bases). The CDR3 length is 15 residues. The V end was cut by 6 bases, the J end by 3 bases, with 15 bases between. Germline V CDR1 and CDR2: LGHNT, FRNRAP. The CDR3 DNA reads TGTGCTAGTGGCTCGGGAGACCGGCTCTACAATGAGCAGTTCTTC. Amino acid sequence: CASGSGDRLYNEQFF.

V and J are TRBV28 and TRBJ1-2; weak D call: TRBD1 (5 bases). Germline V gives CDR1 MDHEN, CDR2 SYDVKM. V dropped 5 bases and J dropped 7 bases, with 17 bases sitting between them. The CDR3 spans 14 residues. The CDR3 sequence: CASSPSPQGSGYTF. In nucleotides, the CDR3 is TGTGCCAGCAGTCCGTCCCCCCAGGGTTCTGGCTACACCTTC.

This sequence joins TRBV7-9 and TRBJ1-1; no firm D call. The V gene lost 4 bases and the J gene lost 7 bases, with 7 bases spanning the gap. The germline CDR1 and CDR2 sequences are SEHNR and FQNEAQ (reference sequence). This CDR3 spans 11 amino acids. For the CDR3, the DNA is TGTGCCAGCAGCTCCGCGGGTGAAGCTTTCTTT. Protein product: CASSSAGEAFF.

This chain uses TRBV7-9 with TRBJ2-3; 9 bases agree with TRBD2. After removal of 5 bases from V and 6 bases from J, the junction contained 6 bases not matched to a gene. The germline CDR1 and CDR2 sequences are SEHNR and FQNEAQ (reference sequence). This CDR3 has 14 amino acids. The CDR3 reads CASSLRLAVDTQYF. The CDR3, as DNA: TGTGCCAGCAGCCTCCGACTAGCGGTGGATACGCAGTATTTT.

The chain carries TRBV29-1 and TRBJ2-7, with 8 bases aligning to TRBD1. Per the germline V gene, CDR1 is SQVTM and CDR2 is ANQGSEA. V dropped 7 bases and J dropped 4; count of bases not matched to a gene: 9. The CDR3 is 13 residues long. Here the CDR3 DNA reads TGCAGCGCCCGGACAGGGTACTCTTACGAGCAGTACTTC. Residues: CSARTGYSYEQYF.

The chain employs TRBV24-1 and TRBJ2-1, with 13 bases identical to TRBD2. This CDR3 contains 17 residues. Germline loops: CDR1 KGHDR, CDR2 SFDVKD. V shed 3 bases, J shed 8 bases, and the junction held 9 bases outside the gene matches. CDR3 region: CATSDIRTSGRIYEQFF. In DNA form, the CDR3 reads TGTGCCACCAGTGATATAAGGACTAGCGGGAGAATCTATGAGCAGTTCTTC.

This chain uses TRBV11-3 with TRBJ2-2, with D tentatively TRBD1 (5 bases). Germline V gene lookup returns CDR1 SGHNT and CDR2 YENEEA. V lost 5 bases, J lost 0 bases, and 7 bases lay in between. The CDR3 length is 14 residues. CDR3 sequence: CASSPGTNTGELFF. In DNA, the CDR3 is TGTGCCAGCAGCCCAGGGACGAACACCGGGGAGCTGTTTTTT.

The J gene is TRBJ2-1, the V gene TRBV5-4; TRBD2 aligns across 11 bases. The CDR3 extends over 17 amino acids. Losses at the gene ends were 4 bases for V and 8 bases for J; bases not matched to a gene: 14. Germline V lookup: CDR1 SGHNT, CDR2 YYREEE (reference sequence). The CDR3 region is CASSPPHTSGSPHEQFF. CDR3 DNA: TGTGCCAGCAGCCCTCCCCATACTAGCGGGAGTCCTCATGAGCAGTTCTTC.

The V and J genes are TRBV25-1 and TRBJ2-5; TRBD2 matches at 8 bases. The germline V gene encodes CDR1 MGHDK and CDR2 SYGVNS. This CDR3 spans 16 amino acids. V trimming: 8 bases; J trimming: 7 bases; junction bases outside the gene matches: 18. The CDR3 protein is CASVRGSGGPRGTQYF. Here the CDR3 DNA reads TGTGCCAGCGTCCGGGGATCGGGAGGGCCGAGGGGGACCCAGTACTTC.

The chain combines TRBV10-3 with TRBJ2-5; 7 positions match TRBD2. Germline V gene sequence: CDR1 ENHRY, CDR2 SYGVKD. This CDR3 spans 12 amino acids. With V trimmed by 8 bases and J by 4 bases, 4 bases remained unmatched. CDR3: CAIGTNGETQYF. In nucleotides, the CDR3 is TGTGCCATCGGGACTAACGGAGAGACCCAGTACTTC.

V is TRBV11-3 and J is TRBJ2-1; 12 nucleotides line up with TRBD2. This CDR3 has 16 amino acids. Germline assignment: CDR1 SGHNT and CDR2 YENEEA. J was trimmed by 8 bases and V by 5 bases; bases with no gene match: 10. CDR3 bases: TGTGCCAGCAGCCCATCAGGGACTAGCGGGCTGGATGAGCAGTTCTTC. Translated: CASSPSGTSGLDEQFF.

This sequence joins TRBV3-1 (or the pseudogene TRBV3-2) and TRBJ2-7; perhaps TRBD2 as D (5 bases). The CDR3 covers 15 residues. V lost 1 base and J 3 bases, leaving 13 bases between the germline ends. CDR1 and CDR2 (germline): LGHDT, YNNKEL (reference sequence). The CDR3 region is CASSQGGLSHYEQYF. For the CDR3, the DNA is TGTGCCAGCAGCCAAGGTGGACTTAGCCACTACGAGCAGTACTTC.

This chain connects TRBV20-1 to TRBJ2-5; no firm D call. V was shortened by 5 bases and J by 5 bases, with 9 bases between the two germline ends. CDR3 length: 11 amino acids. Per germline, CDR1 DFQATT and CDR2 SNEGSKA (reference sequence). The CDR3 DNA sequence: TGCAGTGCTTCTCTCTCGGAGACCCAGTACTTC. Protein product: CSASLSETQYF.

V usage is TRBV28 and J usage is TRBJ2-3; 7 positions agree with TRBD2. V lost 4 bases, J lost 1 base, and 5 bases stayed unmatched. Germline V lookup: CDR1 MDHEN, CDR2 SYDVKM. The CDR3 runs 15 residues. As DNA, the CDR3 is TGTGCCAGCAGTTCGGGCGGGAGTGGCACAGATACGCAGTATTTT. Translating it yields CASSSGGSGTDTQYF.

The V and J genes are TRBV12-5 and TRBJ1-1, with D hard to call. The CDR3 length is 16 residues. Deletions cut 2 bases from V and 0 bases from J, with 13 bases between. Germline V gene data show CDR1 as LGHNT and CDR2 as FRNRAP. This CDR3 is CASGLPGVGMNTEAFF. As DNA, the CDR3 is TGTGCTAGTGGTTTGCCAGGAGTCGGGATGAACACTGAAGCTTTCTTT. The full variable domain, completed using reference TRBV12-5 and TRBJ1-1, is DARVTQTPRHKVTEMGQEVTMRCQPILGHNTVFWYRQTMMQGLELLAYFRNRAPLDDSGMPKDRFSAEMPDATLATLKIQPSEPRDSAVYFCASGLPGVGMNTEAFFGQGTRLTVV.

The V gene is TRBV2, the J gene TRBJ2-4; D call uncertain. Per the germline V gene, CDR1 is SNHLY and CDR2 is FYNNEI. The V end lost 3 bases, the J end lost 6 bases, and 3 bases lay between the germline ends. This CDR3 has 11 amino acids. The CDR3, as DNA: TGTGCCAGCAGTGACGTAAACATTCAGTACTTC. It is translated as CASSDVNIQYF.

The chain recombines TRBV19 with TRBJ2-5; 7 nucleotides line up with TRBD1. V shed 5 bases, J shed 5 bases, and the junction held 8 bases outside the gene matches. The V gene's germline CDR1 is LNHDA and CDR2 SQIVND (reference sequence). The CDR3 spans 14 residues. The DNA of the CDR3 is TGTGCCAGTAGTCCCGGACAGGACTGGGAGACCCAGTACTTC. Amino acids: CASSPGQDWETQYF.

V usage is TRBV6-6 and J usage is TRBJ2-2, with 16 bases identical to TRBD2. The CDR3 totals 18 residues. Germline V gene data show CDR1 as MNHNY and CDR2 as SVGAGI (reference sequence). V lost 5 bases, J lost 5 bases, and 8 bases stayed unmatched. CDR3 in DNA: TGTGCCAGCAGTCCGGGACTAGCGGGAGGGCCACAAACCGGGGAGCTGTTTTTT. Amino acids: CASSPGLAGGPQTGELFF.

This clone occurred once. V usage is TRBV15 and J usage is TRBJ2-5, with 7 bases lining up with TRBD1. CDR3 length: 16 residues. Germline loops: CDR1 LNHNV, CDR2 YYDKDF (reference sequence). V dropped 3 bases and J dropped 3; count of bases not matched to a gene: 10. The CDR3 loop is CATSREATGYEETQYF. CDR3 DNA sequence: TGTGCCACCAGCAGGGAAGCGACAGGGTACGAAGAGACCCAGTACTTC.

The chain carries TRBV6-1 and TRBJ1-5; D is possibly TRBD1 (6 bases). In germline, CDR1 is MNHNS, CDR2 SASEGT. V was pared by 3 bases and J by 0 bases, with 12 bases between. The CDR3 has 16 amino acids. The DNA for the CDR3 is TGTGCCAGCAGTGACCGAGGGGGAAATAGCAATCAGCCCCAGCATTTT. It specifies CASSDRGGNSNQPQHF.

This clone was recorded a few times. V usage is TRBV21-1 and J usage is TRBJ2-3; the table's D call TRBD2 went unverified against the DNA. TRBV21-1 has pseudogene status. This CDR3 region has 15 residues. DNA for the CDR3: TGTGCCAGCAGCGGACTAGCGGGAGGGCCAGATACGCAGTATTTT. It is translated as CASSGLAGGPDTQYF.